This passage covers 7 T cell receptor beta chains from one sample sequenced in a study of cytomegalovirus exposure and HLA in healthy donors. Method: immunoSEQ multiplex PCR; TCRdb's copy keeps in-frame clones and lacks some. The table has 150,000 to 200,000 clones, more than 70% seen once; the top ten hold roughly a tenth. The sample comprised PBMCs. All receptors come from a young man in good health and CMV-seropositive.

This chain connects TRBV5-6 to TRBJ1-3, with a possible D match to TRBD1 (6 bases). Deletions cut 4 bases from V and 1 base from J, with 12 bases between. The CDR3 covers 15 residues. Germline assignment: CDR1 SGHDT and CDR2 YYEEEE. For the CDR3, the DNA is TGTGCCAGCAGCCTGTGGACAGTTTCTGGAAACACCATATATTTT. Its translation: CASSLWTVSGNTIYF.

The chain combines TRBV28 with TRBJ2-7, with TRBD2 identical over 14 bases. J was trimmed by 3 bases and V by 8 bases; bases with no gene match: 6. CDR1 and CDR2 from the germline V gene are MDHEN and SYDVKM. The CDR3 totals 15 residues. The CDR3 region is CASGRLAGGLYEQYF. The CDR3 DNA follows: TGTGCCAGCGGAAGACTAGCGGGAGGGCTCTACGAGCAGTACTTC.

CDR3 sequence (DNA): TGCGCCAGCAGCTTGGCATGGGTCGGAGCTCCCGGCACAGATACGCAGTATTTT. Encoded protein: CASSLAWVGAPGTDTQYF. The chain couples TRBV5-1 to TRBJ2-3; no clear D. The CDR3 totals 18 residues. Germline-derived CDR1 and CDR2 are SGHRS and YFSETQ. The V end was cut by 0 bases, the J end by 1 base, with 18 bases between.

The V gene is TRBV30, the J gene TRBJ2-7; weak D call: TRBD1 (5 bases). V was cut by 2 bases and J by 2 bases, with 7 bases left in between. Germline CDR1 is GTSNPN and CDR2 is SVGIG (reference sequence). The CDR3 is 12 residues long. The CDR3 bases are TGTGCCTGGAGTCGACAGACCTACGAGCAGTACTTC. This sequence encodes CAWSRQTYEQYF.

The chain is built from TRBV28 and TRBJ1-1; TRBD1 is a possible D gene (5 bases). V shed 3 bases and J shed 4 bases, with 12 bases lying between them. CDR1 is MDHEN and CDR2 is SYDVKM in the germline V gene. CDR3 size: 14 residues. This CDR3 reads CASSFGGAFTEAFF. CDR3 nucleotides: TGTGCCAGCAGTTTTGGAGGGGCCTTCACTGAAGCTTTCTTT.

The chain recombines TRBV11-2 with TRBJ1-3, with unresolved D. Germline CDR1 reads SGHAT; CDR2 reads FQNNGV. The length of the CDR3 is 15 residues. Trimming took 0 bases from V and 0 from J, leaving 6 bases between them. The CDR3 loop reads CASSLDRGSGNTIYF. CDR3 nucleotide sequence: TGTGCCAGCAGCTTAGATCGGGGCTCTGGAAACACCATATATTTT.

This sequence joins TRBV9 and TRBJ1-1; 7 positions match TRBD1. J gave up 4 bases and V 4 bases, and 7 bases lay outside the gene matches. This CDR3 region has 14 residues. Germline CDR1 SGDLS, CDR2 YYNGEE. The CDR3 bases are TGTGCCAGCAGCAGCCGGGACAGTCGCACTGAAGCTTTCTTT. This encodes CASSSRDSRTEAFF.